This TCR beta chain was profiled in a study of T cell responses to AZD1222 COVID-19 vaccine. Libraries were prepared by immunoSEQ multiplex PCR; TCRdb keeps only in-frame clonotypes and omits some of them. The sample yields some 40,000 clones, 80% seen once. The CDR3 contains 13 residues. V was pared by 4 bases and J by 7 bases, with 3 bases of the junction left unmatched. Germline assignment: CDR1 MNHEY and CDR2 SVGAGI. The sequencing here drew on peripheral blood, taken 28 days after the second dose of the MenACWY control vaccine. The chain carries TRBV6-5 and TRBJ2-1; 8 bases line up with TRBD2. The TCR was taken from an adult who received the MenACWY meningococcal vaccine as a control. The CDR3 sequence: CASSLRGENEQFF. The CDR3 DNA follows: TGTGCCAGCAGTTTGCGGGGGGAGAATGAGCAGTTCTTC.